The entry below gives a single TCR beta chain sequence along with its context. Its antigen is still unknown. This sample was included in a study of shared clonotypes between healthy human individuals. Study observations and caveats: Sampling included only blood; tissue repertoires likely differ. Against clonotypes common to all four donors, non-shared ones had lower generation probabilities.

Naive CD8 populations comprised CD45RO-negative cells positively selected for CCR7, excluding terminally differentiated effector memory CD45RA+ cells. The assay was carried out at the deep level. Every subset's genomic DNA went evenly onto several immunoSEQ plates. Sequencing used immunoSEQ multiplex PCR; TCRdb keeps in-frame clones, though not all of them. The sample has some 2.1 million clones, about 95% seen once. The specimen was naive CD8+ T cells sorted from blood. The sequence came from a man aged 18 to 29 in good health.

The CDR3 sequence is CASSVGQGRGELFF. The CDR3 bases are TGTGCCAGCAGCGTCGGACAGGGACGCGGGGAGCTGTTTTTT. This chain uses TRBV9 with TRBJ2-2, with 8 bases aligning to TRBD1. CDR3 length: 14 residues. V was clipped by 2 bases and J by 7 bases; unmatched bases: 4. Per the germline V gene, CDR1 is SGDLS and CDR2 is YYNGEE.